The TCR beta chain under discussion was sequenced for a study of blood T cells in healthy people across ages. Study results and limitations: Per million T cells, TCR beta diversity dropped roughly linearly as age increased.

Germline lookup yields CDR1 MGHRA and CDR2 YSYEKL. The V gene end was trimmed by 2 bases and the J gene end by 0 bases; junction bases not matched to a gene: 6. This CDR3 has 16 amino acids. The second PCR ran 7 to 11 cycles with a sample-barcoded 5' primer and J-beta primers. Each sample provided no less than 2.5 million CDR3-containing paired-end reads. TCRdb ran MiXCR on the 5' RACE reads and lists one entry per CDR3 protein. Counted here are over a million distinct CDR3 sequences, roughly 43% occurring once; the ten biggest clones make up roughly 3.7%. This clonotype showed up just a few times. No antigen is known for it.

Material: blood. The TCR originated in a woman aged 18-29 years in good health. The J gene is TRBJ2-7, the V gene TRBV4-1; TRBD2 aligns across 8 bases. CDR3 sequence: CASSQNSGASSYEQYF. The CDR3 DNA reads as TGCGCCAGCAGCCAAAATAGCGGGGCGAGCTCCTACGAGCAGTACTTC.